This T cell receptor (beta chain) appears in the sequencing data of a study of blood T cell repertoires in COVID-19. Across the whole study: Samples taken during acute and convalescent COVID-19 were collected in the United States, Italy and Spain. PBMCs, B-cell-depleted T cells, or T cells provided the cDNA or gDNA that made up the material.

In the original analysis: Estimation of nucleated cell counts was performed using reference gene primer amplification. This table comes from immunoSEQ multiplex PCR, and its TCRdb copy is limited to in-frame clones, with some not included. V and J calls and clone size are copied from that table; D and trimming were computed from the DNA. The repertoire holds approximately 40,000 clones, with 75% to 90% as singletons. V was pared by 7 bases and J by 8 bases, with 13 bases of the junction left unmatched. CDR3 length: 15 amino acids. Germline V gene lookup returns CDR1 LNHDA and CDR2 SQIVND (reference sequence).

The clonotype was recovered from a woman aged 70-85 years with acute or convalescent COVID-19. The sample comprised peripheral blood. The V gene is TRBV19, the J gene TRBJ1-4, with 7 bases lining up with TRBD1. This CDR3 reads CASTTPGQRREKLFF. CDR3 nucleotides: TGTGCCAGTACCACCCCGGGACAGCGAAGGGAAAAACTGTTTTTT.